A single T cell receptor beta chain is shown here with its context. Its antigen is still unknown. One junction end disagrees with the germline gene, perhaps due to a read error. In light of the paper, this sample's treatment or condition label describes: around 19 received Ad26.COV2.S at low or high dose, single or two shots; roughly five received placebo; per-sample allocation not given. Repertoires of vaccine and placebo recipients were sequenced from samples taken on day 63 after the first injection. In Cohort 1b, around 25 adults aged 18-55 years were enrolled at a single site in Boston, USA, between 29 July and 7 August 2020. Ad26.COV2.S consisted of a replication-incompetent adenovirus type 26 vector by which a prefusion-stabilized SARS-CoV-2 spike protein from the original Wuhan strain was expressed. The CDR3, from cysteine to phenylalanine, totals 13 residues. Just the 39-base CDR3 DNA is kept, in frame starting at base 1. For CDR1 and CDR2, the germline V gene (reference sequence) lists WNHNN and SYGVQD.

The sample is drawn from a study of Ad26.COV2.S vaccination and SARS-CoV-2 variants (dated by TCRdb to the early 2020s). As for the study more broadly: Donors in the vaccine arm were drawn from COV1001, a phase I-IIa trial of Ad26.COV2.S in healthy adults that was multicentre, randomized, double-blind and placebo-controlled. Trial participants were randomized into five groups of five: low-dose or high-dose Ad26.COV2.S given once or twice, or placebo on both occasions. Investigators remained blinded to trial group allocation during experiments and outcome assessment. Sequencing of the TCRbeta repertoire served to evaluate the specificity and breadth of SARS-CoV-2-reactive T cell receptors following Ad26.COV2.S vaccination. Dosing of Ad26.COV2.S was intramuscular, at either 5x10^10 or 1x10^11 viral particles, delivered as one shot or as two shots spaced 56 days apart. A total of some 30 samples were included in the TCR-sequenced set, comprising about 20 Ad26.COV2.S vaccine recipients, 5 placebo recipients and 8 SARS-CoV-2 convalescent individuals. On the study overall, not on this receptor specifically: Comparable non-spike TCR breadth was observed between vaccine and placebo recipients, consistent with only spike being contained in the vaccine. According to the authors, total T cell responses may have been underestimated by the TCR breadth and depth analyses. Comparing responses between vaccine doses or regimens was not something the study was powered to do. After vaccination, substantial breadth of spike-specific CD8+ and CD4+ T cell responses was reported. Compared with placebo recipients, Ad26.COV2.S recipients showed higher spike-specific TCR breadth (P = 0.0014).

The immunoSEQ Assay was used to sequence TCRbeta CDR3 regions. After extraction, genomic DNA underwent amplification by bias-controlled multiplex PCR, followed by high-throughput sequencing. As for how the authors treated the data: To quantify the absolute abundance of each unique TCRbeta CDR3 region, sequences were collapsed and filtered. Usable DNA was measured by amplifying reference genes present in all nucleated cells, and TCRbeta template counts were normalized to that usable DNA to estimate T cell fraction. Repertoire TCRs were annotated as SARS-CoV-2-specific by exact matching of V gene, CDR3 amino acid sequence and J gene to a known reactive TCR set. The reference SARS-CoV-2 TCR set was derived from MIRA and filtered for enrichment in COVID-19-positive ImmuneCODE repertoires, a step that removed public or cross-reactive TCRs. Using the MIRA antigens, annotated TCRs were further analysed by specific ORF or by position within an ORF. Breadth was defined as the number of annotated unique rearrangements divided by the total number of unique productive rearrangements, and depth was defined as the summed frequency of the annotated unique rearrangements. Two-sided Wilcoxon rank-sum tests were applied when comparing TCR breadth between groups. TCRdb retrieved this table from immuneACCESS and kept in-frame rearrangements only. Not all clones are present; in checked studies, unresolved V genes account for under half, and no reason is known for the remainder. V, J and clone size are those of that table, while D and trimming were read from the DNA. This sample holds about 320,000 clones; roughly 90% were observed only once. The top ten constitute around 5% of the sample.

Recombination joined TRBV10-1 with TRBJ1-2; the D gene identity is not certain. This clonotype originated in a person between 18 and 65 years old who received the Ad26.COV2.S COVID-19 vaccine or a placebo. Source: peripheral blood, taken in a trial of Ad26.COV2.S vaccine versus placebo. The CDR3 is CASSKDLNYDYTF. Read as DNA, the sequence is TGCGCCAGCAGTAAGGACCTTAACTATGACTACACCTTC.